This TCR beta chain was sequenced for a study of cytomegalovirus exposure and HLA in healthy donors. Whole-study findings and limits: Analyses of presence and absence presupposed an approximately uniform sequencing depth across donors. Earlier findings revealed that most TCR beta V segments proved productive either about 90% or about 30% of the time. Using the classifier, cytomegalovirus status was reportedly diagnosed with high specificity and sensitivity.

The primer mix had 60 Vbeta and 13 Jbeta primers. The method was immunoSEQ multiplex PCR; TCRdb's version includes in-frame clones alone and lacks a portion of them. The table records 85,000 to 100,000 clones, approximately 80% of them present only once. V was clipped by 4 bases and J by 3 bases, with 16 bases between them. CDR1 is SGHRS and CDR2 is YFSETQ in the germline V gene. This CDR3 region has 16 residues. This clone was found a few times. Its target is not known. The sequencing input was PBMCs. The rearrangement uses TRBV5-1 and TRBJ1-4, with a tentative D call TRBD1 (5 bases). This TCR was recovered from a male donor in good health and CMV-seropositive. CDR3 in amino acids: CASSTGGGGANEKLFF. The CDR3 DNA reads TGCGCCAGCAGCACCGGGGGTGGGGGTGCTAATGAAAAACTGTTTTTT.